The next 12 T cell receptor beta chains were all read from a single sample in a study of shared clonotypes between healthy human individuals. Terminally differentiated effector memory CD45RA+ cells were left out of the naive CD8 fraction, which was CD45RO-negative and positively selected for CCR7. Libraries were prepared by immunoSEQ multiplex PCR; TCRdb keeps only in-frame clonotypes and omits some of them. The repertoire includes some 740,000 clones, 80% to 95% of them detected once, and nearly 25% sits in the top ten. Specimen: naive CD8+ T cells sorted from blood. The receptors were sampled from a man aged 25-45 years in good health.

With regard to this clone: A read error is possible here, since a much larger clone lies one base away. The gene calls are TRBV7-2 and TRBJ1-1; TRBD1 agrees at 8 bases. CDR1 is SGHTA, CDR2 FQGNSA, per germline. V trimming: 3 bases; J trimming: 4 bases; junction bases outside the gene matches: 1. This CDR3 is built from 13 residues. The CDR3 sequence: CASSLTGVTEAFF. The CDR3 nucleotides read TGTGCCAGCAGCTTGACAGGGGTCACTGAAGCTTTCTTT.

The chain links TRBV27 to TRBJ2-2; D might be TRBD2 (6 bases). Trimming took 6 bases from V and 2 from J, leaving 13 bases between them. CDR1 MNHEY and CDR2 SMNVEV come from the germline V gene (reference sequence). This CDR3 has 15 residues. CDR3 sequence (DNA): TGTGCCAGCAGACTCTCCGGGGGAAACACCGGGGAGCTGTTTTTT. The encoded protein is CASRLSGGNTGELFF.

CDR3 sequence: CASSESQARYYNEQFF. CDR3 DNA: TGCGCCAGCAGTGAGTCCCAGGCCCGCTATTACAATGAGCAGTTCTTC. The V gene is TRBV10-1, the J gene TRBJ2-1; no clear D. Germline V gene lookup returns CDR1 WNHNN and CDR2 SYGVQD (reference sequence). The V end lost 0 bases, the J end lost 4 bases, and 13 bases lay between the germline ends. The CDR3 totals 16 residues.

CDR3 nucleotides: TGTGCCAGCAGCCAAGCACCTGGAGACAGCACAGATACGCAGTATTTT. It encodes CASSQAPGDSTDTQYF. The rearrangement uses TRBV4-2 and TRBJ2-3, with D hard to call. Germline V gene lookup returns CDR1 LGHNA and CDR2 YNFKEQ. There are 16 residues in the CDR3. V was cut by 1 base and J by 0 bases, with 11 bases left in between.

The rearrangement uses TRBV6-6 and TRBJ2-3; 7 bases fit TRBD2. CDR1 MNHNY and CDR2 SVGAGI come from the germline V gene (reference sequence). The CDR3 has 15 residues. The V gene end was trimmed by 2 bases and the J gene end by 0 bases; junction bases not matched to a gene: 2. In DNA form, the CDR3 reads TGTGCCAGCAGTTACCTAGCGGATAGCACAGATACGCAGTATTTT. This translates into CASSYLADSTDTQYF.

The chain links TRBV28 to TRBJ2-2; D is tentatively TRBD1 or TRBD2 (5 bases each). Trimming pared 2 bases from V and 7 bases from J, leaving 14 bases between. CDR3 length: 15 amino acids. The germline V gene has CDR1 MDHEN and CDR2 SYDVKM. As DNA, the CDR3 is TGTGCCAGCAGTTTAGGAGCTGGGGCGGGCGGGGAGCTGTTTTTT. The encoded protein is CASSLGAGAGGELFF.

J is TRBJ2-1 and V is TRBV6-4, with no clear D. Germline V gene lookup returns CDR1 MRHNA and CDR2 SNTAGT. V gave up 0 bases and J gave up 8 bases, with 8 bases separating them. The CDR3 sequence is 13 residues long. CDR3 nucleotide sequence: TGTGCCAGCAGTGACTCGAACGACGATGAGCAGTTCTTC. Translated, it gives CASSDSNDDEQFF.

V gene TRBV15 combines with J gene TRBJ2-7; TRBD2 matches 7 bases. Germline lookup yields CDR1 LNHNV and CDR2 YYDKDF (reference sequence). This CDR3 spans 14 amino acids. V lost 6 bases to trimming and J lost 0 bases; unmatched junction nucleotides: 5. In DNA, the CDR3 is TGTGCCACCAGTGGTGGCGGGGGCTCCTACGAGCAGTACTTC. Translated: CATSGGGGSYEQYF.

The CDR3 DNA reads as TGTGCCAGCAGCTTAGACGCGGGAGGGAACAATGAGCAGTTCTTC. Translation: CASSLDAGGNNEQFF. The V call is TRBV7-6, the J call TRBJ2-1; 9 bases line up with TRBD2. J lost 5 bases, V lost 1 base, and 3 bases had no gene match. This CDR3 region has 15 residues. Looked up from germline, CDR1 is SGHVS and CDR2 is FNYEAQ.

V and J are TRBV27 and TRBJ2-1; 7 bases match TRBD1. The V gene end was trimmed by 6 bases and the J gene end by 8 bases; junction bases not matched to a gene: 16. Germline CDR1 reads MNHEY; CDR2 reads SMNVEV (reference sequence). This CDR3 region has 16 residues. The CDR3 protein is CASRPTGRNLGDEQFF. The CDR3 coding sequence is TGTGCCAGCAGGCCGACAGGGCGGAACCTCGGGGATGAGCAGTTCTTC.

This clone turned up a few times. The sample carries other DNA sequences with the same CDR3. The chain couples TRBV9 to TRBJ2-2, with D hard to call. The germline gives CDR1 SGDLS, CDR2 YYNGEE. This CDR3 has 12 residues. The ends were cut back, 3 bases at V and 1 base at J, with 1 base in the middle. CDR3 DNA: TGTGCCAGCAGCGGGAACACCGGGGAGCTGTTTTTT. It encodes CASSGNTGELFF.

V is TRBV5-6 and J is TRBJ2-1; no definite D call. CDR3 length: 12 amino acids. Germline assignment: CDR1 SGHDT and CDR2 YYEEEE. V lost 3 bases and J 5 bases, leaving 6 bases between the germline ends. DNA for the CDR3: TGTGCCAGCAGCTCTCTCCACAATGAGCAGTTCTTC. It specifies CASSSLHNEQFF. Full variable domain (outside the CDR3, taken from reference TRBV5-6 and TRBJ2-1): DAGVTQSPTHLIKTRGQQVTLRCSPKSGHDTVSWYQQALGQGPQFIFQYYEEEERQRGNFPDRFSGHQFPNYSSELNVNALLLGDSALYLCASSSLHNEQFFGPGTRLTVL.